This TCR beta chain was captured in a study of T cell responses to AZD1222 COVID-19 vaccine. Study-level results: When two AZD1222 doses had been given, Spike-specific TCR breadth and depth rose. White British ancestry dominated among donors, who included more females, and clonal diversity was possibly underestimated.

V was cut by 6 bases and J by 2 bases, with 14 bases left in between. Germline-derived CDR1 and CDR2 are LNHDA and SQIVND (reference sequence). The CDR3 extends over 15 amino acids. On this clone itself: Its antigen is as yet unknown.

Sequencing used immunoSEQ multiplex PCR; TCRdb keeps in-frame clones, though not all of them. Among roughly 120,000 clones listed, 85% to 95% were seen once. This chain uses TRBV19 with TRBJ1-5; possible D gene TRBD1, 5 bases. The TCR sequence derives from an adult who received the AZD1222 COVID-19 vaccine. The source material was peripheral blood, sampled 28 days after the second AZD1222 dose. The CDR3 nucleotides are TGTGCCAGTAGCTGGGGCCCGGGAGGCAATCAGCCCCAGCATTTT. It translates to CASSWGPGGNQPQHF.